This entry lists 2 T cell receptor beta chains sequenced from one sample in a study of OX40 agonist ivuxolimab in advanced cancers. Receptor libraries were prepared by the immunoSEQ multiplex PCR assay. TCRdb retrieved this table from immuneACCESS and kept in-frame rearrangements only. Not all clones are present; in checked studies, unresolved V genes account for under half, and no reason is known for the remainder. This sample gives approximately 64,000 clones in total; 75% to 85% of them show up just once. The top ten hold 0.55% to 0.8% of the sample. The specimen comprised CD4+ or CD8+ T cells sorted from blood, sampled in a trial of the OX40 agonist ivuxolimab. All receptors come from an adult with an advanced solid tumor such as melanoma, head and neck, liver or kidney cancer.

This chain links TRBV7-3 with TRBJ1-2, with D possibly TRBD1 on 6 matching bases. CDR3 length: 15 residues. CDR1 and CDR2 (germline): SGHTA, FQGTGA. V dropped 6 bases and J dropped 4 bases, with 18 bases sitting between them. CDR3 sequence (DNA): TGTGCCAGCAGGTTGGGTCCGGGGGCTGTCTATGGCTACACCTTC. Translated, it gives CASRLGPGAVYGYTF.

The sample holds a few counts of this clone. This chain links TRBV9 with TRBJ1-3; D call uncertain. This CDR3 comprises 17 residues. From germline, CDR1 is SGDLS and CDR2 YYNGEE. V gave up 0 bases and J gave up 0 bases, with 13 bases separating them. In DNA form, the CDR3 reads TGTGCCAGCAGCGTAGAGGTATGGGAAGACTCTGGAAACACCATATATTTT. Translated: CASSVEVWEDSGNTIYF.